The clone carrying this TCR beta chain was counted a few times. What it recognizes is unknown. The entry originates in a study of human T cells and chemical hapten exposure. Study findings and constraints: Unchanged with DPC sensitization were TCRs above 1 in 1000 frequency.

The time point is: patch test 1, 2 weeks after DPC sensitization. Indicated treatment: therapeutic diphenylcyclopropenone sensitization with weekly scalp DPC. The V end lost 4 bases, the J end lost 0 bases, and 6 bases lay between the germline ends. Germline assignment: CDR1 SGHTA and CDR2 FQGTGA. This CDR3 region has 13 residues. Unique molecular identifiers were affixed to discrete cDNA molecules within the library. MiXCR, applied by TCRdb to the RACE reads, yields one record per CDR3 protein. Of 95,000 to 150,000 distinct CDR3 sequences listed, approximately 13% were seen once; the top ten hold 0.92%.

Sequenced here: whole blood, sampled in connection with sensitization to the hapten diphenylcyclopropenone (DPC). This TCR was recovered from a man between 18 and 29 years old with alopecia areata. Some clones in this sample may be carry-over from other donors' samples. The V call is TRBV7-3, the J call TRBJ1-1, with TRBD1 as a possible D gene (5 bases). The CDR3 DNA sequence: TGTGCCAGCAGCTCCAGGGTGAACACTGAAGCTTTCTTT. Translation: CASSSRVNTEAFF.